Below are 20 T cell receptor beta chains sequenced from a single sample in a study of identical twins. MiXCR was run by TCRdb on the 5' RACE reads, yielding one entry per CDR3 protein. Of around 1.7 million distinct CDR3 sequences listed, more than 30% were seen once; the top ten hold approximately 0.25%. Sequenced: cord blood. The receptors were sampled from a newborn girl in good health.

This clonotype came up a few times. This sequence may be a read error, since a much larger clone differs from it by one base. V and J are TRBV2 and TRBJ2-5; the D is unclear. CDR3 size: 11 residues. In germline, CDR1 is SNHLY, CDR2 FYNNEI. The CDR3 reads CASTYQGTQYF. CDR3 nucleotide sequence: TGTGCCAGCACGTACCAAGGGACCCAGTACTTC.

The rearrangement joins TRBV15 to TRBJ2-1; maybe TRBD1 (6 bases). The V and J ends lost 0 bases and 3 bases respectively, with 15 bases between them. In germline, CDR1 is LNHNV, CDR2 YYDKDF (reference sequence). This CDR3 has 17 residues. CDR3 bases: TGTGCCACCAGCAGAGATCTTAGGGGACAACTCTACAATGAGCAGTTCTTC. Amino acids: CATSRDLRGQLYNEQFF.

This clonotype was observed a few times. V is TRBV7-2 and J is TRBJ2-1, with TRBD2 matching over 9 bases. The CDR3 spans 15 residues. Germline values: CDR1 SGHTA, CDR2 FQGNSA. V trimming: 5 bases; J trimming: 7 bases; junction bases outside the gene matches: 9. This chain's CDR3 is CASSGSGSLRNEQFF. For the CDR3, the DNA is TGTGCCAGCAGCGGTAGCGGGAGCCTTAGGAATGAGCAGTTCTTC.

This clonotype was seen only a few times. The chain is built from TRBV10-3 and TRBJ2-3; D ambiguous. With 4 bases removed from V and 6 bases from J, the gap between germline ends came to 11 bases. Germline V gene sequence: CDR1 ENHRY, CDR2 SYGVKD. The CDR3 runs to 13 residues. CDR3 in DNA: TGTGCCATCAGTGTAACGAGCGTGGATACGCAGTATTTT. Its translation is CAISVTSVDTQYF.

This sequence joins TRBV10-3 and TRBJ2-5; TRBD2 matches 7 bases. The length of the CDR3 is 14 residues. Germline trimming cut 4 bases from V and 11 bases from J; bases unmatched to any gene: 13. Germline V CDR1 and CDR2: ENHRY, SYGVKD. The CDR3 is CAISVPGTKNEQYF. DNA for the CDR3: TGTGCCATCAGTGTCCCCGGGACTAAGAATGAGCAGTACTTC.

As for this clonotype: A much larger clone differs by one base, so this may be a read error. This chain links TRBV3-1 with TRBJ1-2, with a tentative D call TRBD1 (5 bases). Germline values: CDR1 LGHDT, CDR2 YNNKEL (reference sequence). The CDR3 contains 14 residues. Written as DNA, the CDR3 is TGTGCCAGCAACCAAGAAGGGACCAACTATGGCTACACCTTC. Amino acids: CASNQEGTNYGYTF.

This clonotype was seen more than once but under ten times. The rearrangement links TRBV4-2 to TRBJ1-2, with 9 bases identical to TRBD1. Trimming removed 8 bases from V and 4 bases from J; junction bases left unmatched: 5. The germline CDR1 and CDR2 sequences are LGHNA and YNFKEQ. The CDR3 is made up of 13 amino acids. The CDR3 is CASRQGEGYGYTF. The DNA of the CDR3 is TGTGCCAGCCGACAGGGGGAGGGCTATGGCTACACCTTC.

The V call is TRBV2, the J call TRBJ2-3; the match to TRBD2 covers 14 bases. Germline V gene lookup returns CDR1 SNHLY and CDR2 FYNNEI. The CDR3 spans 15 residues. The V gene end was trimmed by 6 bases and the J gene end by 9 bases; junction bases not matched to a gene: 8. The DNA of the CDR3 is TGTGCCAGCAGCGCGACTAGCGGGAGGGGAAAAACGCAGTATTTT. This codes for CASSATSGRGKTQYF. Looking up the rest from reference TRBV2 and TRBJ2-3 gives the full variable domain: EPEVTQTPSHQVTQMGQEVILRCVPISNHLYFYWYRQILGQKVEFLVSFYNNEISEKSEIFDDQFSVERPDGSNFTLKIRSTKLEDSAMYFCASSATSGRGKTQYFGPGTRLTVL.

CDR3 in DNA: TGTGCCAGCAGCCAAGTTGGAATAGCGGGCTCCTACAATGAGCAGTTCTTC. Translating it yields CASSQVGIAGSYNEQFF. This sequence joins TRBV3-1 and TRBJ2-1; 7 positions match TRBD2. V gave up 1 base and J gave up 0 bases; unmatched junction bases: 6. CDR3 size: 17 residues. The germline gives CDR1 LGHDT, CDR2 YNNKEL (reference sequence).

The table lists this clonotype with a count of one. The junction differs from germline at one of its ends, possibly a read error. The V call is TRBV6-5, the J call TRBJ2-7, with 11 bases lining up with TRBD2. This CDR3 has 15 residues. CDR1 and CDR2 from the germline V gene are MNHEY and SVGAGI. The CDR3 bases are TGTGTCAGCATCCGCCCAACTAGCGGGGGTAAGGAGCAGTACTTC. Amino acids: CVSIRPTSGGKEQYF.

Note on this clonotype: Sequence at one end of the junction differs from germline and may be a read error. The gene calls are TRBV10-3 and TRBJ2-3, with 7 bases identical to TRBD2. This CDR3 has 14 amino acids. Germline V gene data show CDR1 as ENHRY and CDR2 as SYGVKD. The CDR3 DNA is TGTGCCATCAGTGAAGGACTAGTGGCAGATGCGCAGTATTTT. It translates to CAISEGLVADAQYF.

The V and J genes are TRBV12-3 or TRBV12-4 and TRBJ2-4, with D tentatively TRBD2 (5 bases). Trimming took 6 bases from V and 0 from J, leaving 9 bases between them. The CDR3 contains 14 residues. The CDR3: CASSAGVAKNIQYF. CDR3 nucleotides: TGTGCCAGCAGCGCCGGGGTAGCCAAAAACATTCAGTACTTC.

A note on this clonotype: A read error is possible here, since a much larger clone lies one base away. V and J are TRBV12-3 or TRBV12-4 and TRBJ1-2; D may be TRBD1 (5 bases). The CDR3 contains 14 residues. The CDR3: CAGSLGANNYGYTF. CDR3 sequence (DNA): TGTGCCGGCAGTTTAGGGGCAAATAACTATGGCTACACCTTC.

The chain recombines TRBV20-1 with TRBJ1-1; D remains ambiguous. V was cut by 4 bases and J by 1 base, with 16 bases left in between. The germline V gene has CDR1 DFQATT and CDR2 SNEGSKA (reference sequence). The CDR3 extends over 15 amino acids. The CDR3 DNA reads as TGCAGTGCTATGGACGGAGAAACCCCGAACACTGAAGCTTTCTTT. This sequence encodes CSAMDGETPNTEAFF.

V is TRBV9 and J is TRBJ1-1, with a weak D call TRBD1 (6 bases). Germline CDR1 and CDR2: SGDLS and YYNGEE. V dropped 0 bases and J dropped 5 bases, with 14 bases sitting between them. This CDR3 region has 15 residues. CDR3: CASSVGDRLRTEAFF. In DNA, the CDR3 is TGTGCCAGCAGCGTAGGAGACAGGCTGCGGACTGAAGCTTTCTTT.

The chain is built from TRBV4-1 and TRBJ1-2, with D perhaps TRBD1 (5 bases). The germline V and J ends were trimmed by 4 bases and 4 bases, with 10 bases remaining between them. Germline CDR1 and CDR2: MGHRA and YSYEKL. CDR3 length: 13 amino acids. The CDR3 DNA sequence: TGCGCCAGCAGCCCCACACAGGCCTATGGCTACACCTTC. Translating it yields CASSPTQAYGYTF.

The table lists this clonotype with a few counts. The gene calls are TRBV21-1 and TRBJ2-7. TRBV21-1 is a listed pseudogene. The CDR3 has 10 residues. The CDR3 DNA follows: TGTGCCAGCTTCTCCTACGAGCAGTACTTC. This gives the protein CASFSYEQYF.

This rearrangement joins TRBV6-1 to TRBJ1-1; D is undetermined. Deletions cut 2 bases from V and 2 bases from J, with 6 bases between. CDR3 length: 13 residues. CDR1 is MNHNS and CDR2 is SASEGT in the germline V gene. CDR3 nucleotide sequence: TGTGCCAGCAGTGAATCTCTAAACACTGAAGCTTTCTTT. This translates into CASSESLNTEAFF.

The chain is built from TRBV2 and TRBJ2-1; D is ambiguous. The germline V gene encodes CDR1 SNHLY and CDR2 FYNNEI. Deletions cut 3 bases from V and 8 bases from J, with 5 bases between. The CDR3 totals 11 residues. The CDR3 region is CASSDPDEQFF. The DNA of the CDR3 is TGTGCCAGCAGTGATCCGGATGAGCAGTTCTTC.

This sequence joins TRBV7-2 and TRBJ1-6, with 8 nucleotides matching TRBD1. Germline V gene lookup returns CDR1 SGHTA and CDR2 FQGNSA. With 4 bases clipped from V and 9 bases from J, the junction kept 5 bases outside the gene matches. The CDR3 runs 14 residues. CDR3 nucleotide sequence: TGTGCCAGCAGCTCGACAGGGGTGGGTTCACCCCTCCACTTT. Translating gives CASSSTGVGSPLHF.